These 7 T cell receptor beta chains were all obtained from the same sample, sequenced in a study of T cells in Graves' hyperthyroidism and ophthalmopathy. Researchers took RNA transcripts and amplified the TCR beta CDR3 regions from them. TCR CDR3 underwent first-round RT-PCR with the HTBI primer set. MiXCR, run by TCRdb on the multiplex PCR reads, gives a single entry per CDR3 protein. The sample records under 300,000 distinct CDR3 sequences, nearly 15% being singletons. Sequencing used blood. The receptors originated from a woman between 50 and 59 years old with Graves' hyperthyroidism that later progressed to Graves' ophthalmopathy.

The chain combines TRBV2 with TRBJ2-2; 8 bases match TRBD2. Germline CDR1 reads SNHLY; CDR2 reads FYNNEI. CDR3 size: 16 residues. With 8 bases clipped from V and 3 bases from J, the junction kept 11 bases outside the gene matches. The chain's CDR3 is CASCPPGLGHTGELFF. The CDR3 nucleotides are TGTGCCAGCTGCCCACCGGGACTAGGCCACACCGGGGAGCTGTTTTTT. Filled out from reference TRBV2 and TRBJ2-2, the complete variable domain reads EPEVTQTPSHQVTQMGQEVILRCVPISNHLYFYWYRQILGQKVEFLVSFYNNEISEKSEIFDDQFSVERPDGSNFTLKIRSTKLEDSAMYFCASCPPGLGHTGELFFGEGSRLTVL.

At least ten counts were recorded for this clonotype. The J gene is TRBJ2-2, the V gene TRBV28, with 14 bases identical to TRBD2. With 6 bases clipped from V and 6 bases from J, the junction kept 6 bases outside the gene matches. This CDR3 has 16 amino acids. CDR1 MDHEN and CDR2 SYDVKM come from the germline V gene. This chain's CDR3 is CASSSTSGRASGELFF. The CDR3 bases are TGTGCCAGCAGCTCGACTAGCGGGAGGGCCTCCGGGGAGCTGTTTTTT.

This clonotype occurred many times. CDR3 amino acids: CASSLWGWTSGKNIQYF. CDR3 nucleotide sequence: TGTGCCAGCAGCTTGTGGGGCTGGACTAGCGGCAAAAACATTCAGTACTTC. The chain couples TRBV11-2 to TRBJ2-4; TRBD2 matches 10 bases. The germline CDR1 and CDR2 sequences are SGHAT and FQNNGV. CDR3 length: 17 residues. Trimming removed 3 bases from V and 3 bases from J; junction bases left unmatched: 8.

This clonotype was seen at least ten times. The rearrangement uses TRBV20-1 and TRBJ2-1; D gene uncertain. This CDR3 has 15 residues. V gave up 6 bases and J gave up 8 bases, with 23 bases separating them. The germline V gene encodes CDR1 DFQATT and CDR2 SNEGSKA (reference sequence). CDR3: CSAMRARLRIDEQFF. CDR3 nucleotides: TGCAGTGCGATGAGAGCGAGGTTGAGAATCGATGAGCAGTTCTTC.

J is TRBJ2-1 and V is TRBV7-9; TRBD2 might be the D (5 bases). V lost 3 bases and J 1 base, leaving 13 bases between the germline ends. Per germline, CDR1 SEHNR and CDR2 FQNEAQ (reference sequence). The CDR3 consists of 16 residues. The CDR3 is CASSFSELGSYNEQFF. The CDR3 DNA is TGTGCCAGCAGCTTTTCCGAACTAGGGTCCTACAATGAGCAGTTCTTC.

In regard to this clonotype: The germline gene is not matched at one end of the junction; a read error may be the cause. This chain connects TRBV5-5 to TRBJ2-7; TRBD1 aligns across 8 bases. The CDR3 runs 14 residues. From germline, CDR1 is SGHKS and CDR2 YYEKEE (reference sequence). The CDR3 DNA follows: TGTGCCGGCAGCCAAGCCGGGACAGGCTACGAGCAGTACTTC. This encodes CAGSQAGTGYEQYF.

The chain uses TRBV9 and TRBJ2-1; 9 nucleotides align to TRBD1. Germline assignment: CDR1 SGDLS and CDR2 YYNGEE. V trimming: 0 bases; J trimming: 5 bases; junction bases outside the gene matches: 6. The CDR3 loop spans 16 amino acids. The CDR3 here is CASSVDGTGNHNEQFF. The DNA for the CDR3 is TGTGCCAGCAGCGTAGATGGGACAGGGAACCACAATGAGCAGTTCTTC.